Presented here are 14 T cell receptor beta chains from one specimen sequenced in a study of blood T cells in healthy people across ages. Sample-barcoded 5' priming and a J-beta primer mix drove a second PCR of roughly 7 to 11 cycles. TCRdb passed the 5' RACE reads through MiXCR, listing each CDR3 protein once. The sample records about 1.4 million distinct CDR3 sequences, 59% being singletons. Sequenced input: blood. The receptors originated from a man aged 18-30 years in good health.

With respect to this clonotype: An end of the junction does not agree with germline; a read error may underlie this. The chain joins TRBV7-8 to TRBJ2-3; maybe TRBD2 (5 bases). Per the germline V gene, CDR1 is SGHVS and CDR2 is FQNEAQ. This CDR3 is 14 amino acids long. The CDR3 region has the DNA TGTGCCGGCAGCTTATTGAGGGTTCGGGATACGCAGTATTTT. This gives the protein CAGSLLRVRDTQYF.

The V and J genes are TRBV29-1 and TRBJ2-7; possible D gene TRBD1, 5 bases. V was shortened by 4 bases and J by 0 bases, with 10 bases between the two germline ends. The CDR3 contains 13 residues. CDR1 SQVTM and CDR2 ANQGSEA come from the germline V gene. The CDR3 spells CSVGLDNSYEQYF. The CDR3 nucleotides are TGCAGCGTTGGACTGGACAACTCCTACGAGCAGTACTTC.

The V and J genes are TRBV10-3 and TRBJ2-7; 7 positions agree with TRBD1. Germline CDR1 is ENHRY and CDR2 is SYGVKD. V was pared by 0 bases and J by 0 bases, with 5 bases of the junction left unmatched. The CDR3 sequence is 16 residues long. The CDR3 loop is CAISESADRNSYEQYF. The CDR3 DNA follows: TGTGCCATCAGTGAGTCCGCGGACAGGAACTCCTACGAGCAGTACTTC.

The rearrangement uses TRBV2 and TRBJ2-5; D is uncertain. V lost 8 bases, J lost 0 bases, and 10 bases lay in between. Looked up from germline, CDR1 is SNHLY and CDR2 is FYNNEI. CDR3 length: 13 amino acids. CDR3: CASCSRYQETQYF. CDR3 nucleotide sequence: TGTGCCAGCTGTAGCAGGTACCAAGAGACCCAGTACTTC.

CDR3 DNA sequence: TGTGCCTGGAGCGGGCGGGGGGCAAATGAAAAACTGTTTTTT. Encoded protein: CAWSGRGANEKLFF. J is TRBJ1-4 and V is TRBV30; possibly TRBD1 for D (6 bases). The length of the CDR3 is 14 residues. V lost 3 bases, J lost 5 bases, and 13 bases lay in between. Germline V gene data show CDR1 as GTSNPN and CDR2 as SVGIG (reference sequence).

The CDR3 nucleotides read TGTGCCAGCAGCTGGGGGACAGCGGAATACGAGCAGTACTTC. Translation gives CASSWGTAEYEQYF. The chain is built from TRBV5-6 and TRBJ2-7, with TRBD1 matching over 7 bases. The CDR3 extends over 14 amino acids. After removal of 3 bases from V and 4 bases from J, the junction contained 7 bases not matched to a gene. Germline CDR1 is SGHDT and CDR2 is YYEEEE.

The chain recombines TRBV12-3 or TRBV12-4 with TRBJ2-1, with 7 bases aligning to TRBD2. After removal of 6 bases from V and 4 bases from J, the junction contained 9 bases not matched to a gene. This CDR3 region has 15 residues. CDR3 nucleotide sequence: TGTGCCAGCAGCTACTGGACTAGGGGTTACAATGAGCAGTTCTTC. Translated, it gives CASSYWTRGYNEQFF.

The chain has TRBV5-5 and TRBJ2-7, with D possibly TRBD2 on 6 matching bases. Germline V lookup: CDR1 SGHKS, CDR2 YYEKEE (reference sequence). This CDR3 is built from 14 residues. V dropped 4 bases and J dropped 4 bases, with 15 bases sitting between them. CDR3 amino acids: CASSPHWGTYEQYF. CDR3 nucleotide sequence: TGTGCCAGCAGCCCGCATTGGGGGACTTACGAGCAGTACTTC.

The chain joins TRBV4-1 to TRBJ2-5; 7 bases align to TRBD1. The assigned J gene may be wrong: the sequence end matches TRBJ2-7 better. Germline assignment: CDR1 MGHRA and CDR2 YSYEKL. The CDR3 runs to 15 residues. CDR3 sequence reads: CASSQAGGKGYEQYF. The CDR3 bases are TGCGCCAGCAGCCAAGCAGGGGGTAAAGGATACGAGCAGTACTTC.

This sequence joins TRBV28 and TRBJ1-6; perhaps TRBD1 as D (5 bases). The germline gives CDR1 MDHEN, CDR2 SYDVKM. CDR3 length equals 14 residues. Deletions cut 5 bases from V and 10 bases from J, with 15 bases between. Written as DNA, the CDR3 is TGTGCCAGCAGTAGGACACAGCCTCCCTCACCCCTCCACTTT. Translation gives CASSRTQPPSPLHF.

V usage is TRBV20-1 and J usage is TRBJ1-1; D is undetermined. Germline V CDR1 and CDR2: DFQATT, SNEGSKA (reference sequence). The CDR3 consists of 11 residues. The CDR3 DNA reads TGCAGAGTGAACAAAAGGCTTCAAGCTTTCTTT. Translating it yields CRVNKRLQAFF.

The chain combines TRBV7-2 with TRBJ2-7; no firm D call. CDR1 and CDR2 from the germline V gene are SGHTA and FQGNSA. V lost 5 bases and J 3 bases, leaving 17 bases between the germline ends. This CDR3 comprises 15 residues. The CDR3 region is CASSQDTASRYEQYF. CDR3 nucleotides: TGTGCCAGCAGCCAGGATACGGCTAGTCGCTACGAGCAGTACTTC.

This clonotype was counted a few times. This sequence joins TRBV12-3 or TRBV12-4 and TRBJ1-5; unclear D gene. This CDR3 comprises 12 residues. Trimming took 2 bases from V and 7 from J, leaving 6 bases between them. CDR3 bases: TGTGCCAGCAGTTTATATGGACAGCCCCAGCATTTT. This translates into CASSLYGQPQHF.

This clonotype was counted a few times. The DNA for the CDR3 is TGCGCCAGCAGCTTGTGGAGCCGACAGCCCTACGAGCAGTACTTC. It codes for CASSLWSRQPYEQYF. The V gene is TRBV5-1, the J gene TRBJ2-7; TRBD1 might be the D (5 bases). From germline, CDR1 is SGHRS and CDR2 YFSETQ. The CDR3 spans 15 residues. The ends were cut back, 1 base at V and 2 bases at J, with 13 bases in the middle.